This TCR beta chain was recorded in a study of blood T cell repertoires in COVID-19 (dated by TCRdb to 2018 to 2020). For context, the study as a whole: Samples from collaborators originated in the United States, Italy and Spain and spanned both the acute and convalescent phases of COVID-19. The samples were drawn from two sources: the first 160 participants of the ongoing ImmuneRACE study, and over 1,000 subjects contributed by 6 global collaborators. The repertoires were released in a freely available public database intended as a resource for research on the immune response to SARS-CoV-2. Nearly every sample came with metadata listing a de-identified subject ID, COVID-19 status, age in years and sex. The dataset comprised deeply sampled blood TCRbeta repertoires from subjects exposed to, actively infected with, or recovered from COVID-19. The material from the prospective study consisted of cDNA or gDNA derived from T cells, B-cell-depleted T cells, or PBMCs. HLA class I and class II types, where available, came from metadata supplied by the sample provider rather than from assay-based typing. The paper as a whole reports these results and caveats: How much clinical and demographic metadata was included differed by source and by participant, and the metadata was provided uncurated.

The immunoSEQ Assay, a bias-controlled multiplex PCR, was used to amplify TCRbeta CDR3 regions from genomic DNA. The original pipeline was this. Nucleated cell counts per sample were estimated from amplification of reference gene primers within the assay. To quantify the absolute abundance of each unique TCRbeta CDR3 rearrangement, sequence reads were collapsed and filtered. For each sample, productive Simpson clonality was calculated by taking the square root of Simpson's diversity index across productive rearrangements. Drawn from immuneACCESS, this table holds only the in-frame rearrangements with V and J called that TCRdb kept. Clones are partly lost; checked studies trace under half to an unresolved V gene and leave the rest unexplained. The DNA was the basis for D and trimming; V, J and clone size are from that table. A total of about 240,000 clones appear in this sample, roughly 83% of them only once. More than 8% of the sample is taken by the ten largest.

The CDR1 and CDR2 encoded by the germline V gene are SNHLY and FYNNEI. Germline trimming amounts to 11 bases on V and 0 bases on J, with 11 as the count of junction bases outside the gene matches. There are 16 amino acids in the CDR3, from cysteine to phenylalanine inclusive. The only DNA kept is the CDR3, 48 bases in frame from the first base. Concerning this clone: Its cognate antigen has yet to be identified. Base qualities are not recorded, but no much larger clone differs from it by a single base.

Whole blood was collected in K2EDTA tubes by collaborating institutions according to the institutions' own protocols. For TCRbeta analysis, collaborators shipped samples as frozen whole blood, isolated PBMCs, or DNA extracted from either of those sample types. This sequence uses TRBV2 and TRBJ2-7; 12 nucleotides in the junction match TRBD1. The TCR was taken from an elderly woman with acute or convalescent COVID-19. Sequencing was done on a sample of peripheral blood. The nucleotide sequence reads TGTGCCGCATGGGACAGGGGGCAAACGAACTCCTACGAGCAGTACTTC. The resulting protein is CAAWDRGQTNSYEQYF.